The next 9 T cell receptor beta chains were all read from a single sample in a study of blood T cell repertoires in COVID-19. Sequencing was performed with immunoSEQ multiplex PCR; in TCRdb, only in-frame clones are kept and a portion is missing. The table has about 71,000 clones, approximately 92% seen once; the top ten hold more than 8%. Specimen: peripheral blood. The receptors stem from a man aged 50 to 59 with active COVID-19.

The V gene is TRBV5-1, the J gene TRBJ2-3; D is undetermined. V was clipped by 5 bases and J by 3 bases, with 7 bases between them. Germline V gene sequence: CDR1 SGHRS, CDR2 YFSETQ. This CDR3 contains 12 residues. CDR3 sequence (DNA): TGCGCCAGCAGTATCGGGACAGATACGCAGTATTTT. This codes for CASSIGTDTQYF.

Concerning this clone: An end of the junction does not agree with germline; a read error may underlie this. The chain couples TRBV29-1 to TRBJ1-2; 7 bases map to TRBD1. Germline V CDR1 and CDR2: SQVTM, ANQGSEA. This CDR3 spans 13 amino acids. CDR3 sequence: CSIDVRGVYGYTF. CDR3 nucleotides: TGCAGCATTGACGTCAGGGGGGTCTATGGCTACACCTTC.

The CDR3 here is CSVRQTVNSPLHF. The CDR3 DNA follows: TGCAGCGTCCGACAGACCGTTAATTCACCCCTCCACTTT. V gene TRBV29-1 combines with J gene TRBJ1-6, with D possibly being TRBD1 (5 bases). The germline V gene encodes CDR1 SQVTM and CDR2 ANQGSEA. Deletions cut 6 bases from V and 6 bases from J, with 12 bases between. The CDR3 consists of 13 residues.

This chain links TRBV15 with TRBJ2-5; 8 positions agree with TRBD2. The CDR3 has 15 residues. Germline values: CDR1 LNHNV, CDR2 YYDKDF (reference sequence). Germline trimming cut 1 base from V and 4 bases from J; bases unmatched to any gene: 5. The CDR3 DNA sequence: TGTGCCACCAGCAGAGGGCTAGCGGGTTTAGAGACCCAGTACTTC. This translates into CATSRGLAGLETQYF.

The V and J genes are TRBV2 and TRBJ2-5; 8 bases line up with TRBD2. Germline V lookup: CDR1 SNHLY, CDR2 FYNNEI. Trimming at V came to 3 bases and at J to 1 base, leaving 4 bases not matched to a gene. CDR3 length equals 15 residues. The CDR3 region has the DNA TGTGCCAGCAGTGACGAGCGGGGGTCCCAAGAGACCCAGTACTTC. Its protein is CASSDERGSQETQYF.

The CDR3 loop is CASSLSQVSYEQYF. CDR3 DNA sequence: TGTGCCAGCAGCTTATCTCAGGTCTCCTACGAGCAGTACTTC. The chain carries TRBV11-1 and TRBJ2-7; D gene uncertain. CDR1 and CDR2 (germline): SGHAT, FQDESV (reference sequence). V lost 2 bases, J lost 0 bases, and 8 bases lay in between. CDR3 size: 14 residues.

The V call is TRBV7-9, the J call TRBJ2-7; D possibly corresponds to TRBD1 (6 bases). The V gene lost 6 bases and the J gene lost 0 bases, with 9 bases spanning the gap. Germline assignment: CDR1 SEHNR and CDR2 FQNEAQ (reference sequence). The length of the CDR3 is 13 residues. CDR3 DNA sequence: TGTGCCAGCAGTTGGGACAACTCCTACGAGCAGTACTTC. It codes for CASSWDNSYEQYF.

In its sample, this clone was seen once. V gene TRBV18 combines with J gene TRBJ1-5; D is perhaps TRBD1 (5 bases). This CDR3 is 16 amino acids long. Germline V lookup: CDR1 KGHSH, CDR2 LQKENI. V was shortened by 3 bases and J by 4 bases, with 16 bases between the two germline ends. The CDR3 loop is CASSPNPGGANQPQHF. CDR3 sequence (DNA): TGTGCCAGCTCACCCAACCCGGGTGGGGCGAATCAGCCCCAGCATTTT.

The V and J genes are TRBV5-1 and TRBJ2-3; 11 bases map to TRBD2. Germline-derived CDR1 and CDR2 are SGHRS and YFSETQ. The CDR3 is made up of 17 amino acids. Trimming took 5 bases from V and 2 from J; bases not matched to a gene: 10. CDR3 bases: TGCGCCAGCAGGGCCTTTTCTAGCGGGGGGTTCACAGATACGCAGTATTTT. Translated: CASRAFSSGGFTDTQYF. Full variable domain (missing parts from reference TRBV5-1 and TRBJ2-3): KAGVTQTPRYLIKTRGQQVTLSCSPISGHRSVSWYQQTPGQGLQFLFEYFSETQRNKGNFPGRFSGRQFSNSRSEMNVSTLELGDSALYLCASRAFSSGGFTDTQYFGPGTRLTVL.